This T cell receptor (beta chain) derives from a study of cytomegalovirus exposure and HLA in healthy donors. Broader study findings: A highly shared variant cluster was judged a likely technical artifact. Donors were assumed by presence/absence analyses to have roughly uniform sequencing depth.

Vbeta (60) and Jbeta (13) primers were used in the PCR. As originally analysed: Later, about 80 million unique TCR beta chains were counted in an analysis, and roughly 10 million of them were shared. The table came from immunoSEQ multiplex PCR; TCRdb's copy has only in-frame clones and leaves some out. V, J and clone size derive from that table, while D and trimming were established from the DNA sequence. The sample includes approximately 110,000 clones, 77% seen only once; the top ten take about 13%. CDR1 is SGDLS and CDR2 is YYNGEE in the germline V gene. The CDR3 runs 16 residues. V lost 0 bases and J lost 5, with 14 bases in between. Notes on this clone: Antigen unknown.

This TCR was recovered from a woman aged 40 to 50 in good health and CMV-seropositive. Material for sequencing was PBMCs. The chain couples TRBV9 to TRBJ2-2, with D tentatively TRBD2 (6 bases). CDR3 amino acids: CASSVDPRGGTGELFF. Here the CDR3 DNA reads TGTGCCAGCAGCGTAGATCCTAGAGGAGGGACCGGGGAGCTGTTTTTT.